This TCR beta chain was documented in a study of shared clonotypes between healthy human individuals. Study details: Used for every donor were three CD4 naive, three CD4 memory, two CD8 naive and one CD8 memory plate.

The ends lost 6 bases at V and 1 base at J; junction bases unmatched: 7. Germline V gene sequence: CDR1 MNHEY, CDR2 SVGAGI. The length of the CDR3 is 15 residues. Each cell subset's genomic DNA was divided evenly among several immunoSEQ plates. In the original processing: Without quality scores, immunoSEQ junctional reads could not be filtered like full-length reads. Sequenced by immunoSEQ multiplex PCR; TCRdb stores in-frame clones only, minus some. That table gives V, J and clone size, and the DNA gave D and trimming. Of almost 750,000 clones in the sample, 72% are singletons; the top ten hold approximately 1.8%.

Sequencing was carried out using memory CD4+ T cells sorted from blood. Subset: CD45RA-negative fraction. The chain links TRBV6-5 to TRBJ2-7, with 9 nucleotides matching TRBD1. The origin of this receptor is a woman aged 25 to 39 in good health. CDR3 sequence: CASSRQGEGSYEQYF. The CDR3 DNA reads TGTGCCAGCAGCCGACAGGGGGAGGGATCCTACGAGCAGTACTTC.